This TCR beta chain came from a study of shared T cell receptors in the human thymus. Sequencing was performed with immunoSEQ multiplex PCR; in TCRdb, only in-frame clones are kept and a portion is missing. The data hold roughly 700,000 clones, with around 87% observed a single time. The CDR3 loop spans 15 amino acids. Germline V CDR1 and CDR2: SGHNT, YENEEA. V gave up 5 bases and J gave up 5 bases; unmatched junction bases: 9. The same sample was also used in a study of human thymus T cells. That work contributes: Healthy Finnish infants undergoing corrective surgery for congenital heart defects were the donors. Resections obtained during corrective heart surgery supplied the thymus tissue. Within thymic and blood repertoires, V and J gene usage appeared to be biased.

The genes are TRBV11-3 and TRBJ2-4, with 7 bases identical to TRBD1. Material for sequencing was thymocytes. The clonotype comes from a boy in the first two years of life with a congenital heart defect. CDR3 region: CASSPGQSRQNIQYF. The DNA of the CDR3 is TGTGCCAGCAGCCCGGGACAGTCGAGACAAAACATTCAGTACTTC.